This T cell receptor beta chain derives from a study of blood T cell repertoires in COVID-19. Trimming shortened V by 3 bases and J by 4 bases, and 18 bases separated the two germline ends. CDR3 size: 16 residues. Germline CDR1 ENHRY, CDR2 SYGVKD. Per the authors' pipeline: By means of reference gene primer amplification, nucleated cell counts were estimated. Some clones are missing from TCRdb's copy, which holds only in-frame ones; the method was immunoSEQ multiplex PCR. V and J calls and clone size are given by that table; D and trimming were obtained from the DNA. The table records about 290,000 clones, around 85% of them present only once.

Material for sequencing was peripheral blood. The TCR sequence derives from a woman aged 45-65 years with active or convalescent COVID-19. This chain links TRBV10-3 with TRBJ1-2; D possibly corresponds to TRBD1 (6 bases). Here the CDR3 DNA reads TGTGCCATCAGTGAATCCAGGGGAGCCTATGGCTATGGCTACACCTTC. This sequence encodes CAISESRGAYGYGYTF.